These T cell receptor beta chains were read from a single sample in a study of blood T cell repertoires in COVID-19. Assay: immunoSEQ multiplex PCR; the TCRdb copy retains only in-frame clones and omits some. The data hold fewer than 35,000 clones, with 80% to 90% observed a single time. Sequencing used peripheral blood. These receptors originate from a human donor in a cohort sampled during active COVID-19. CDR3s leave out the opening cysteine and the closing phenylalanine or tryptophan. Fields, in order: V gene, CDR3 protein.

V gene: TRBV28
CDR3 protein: ASSFVAGTYQETQY

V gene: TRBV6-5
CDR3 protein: ASNKQGSTEAF

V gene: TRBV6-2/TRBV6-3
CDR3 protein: ASSPQGMGEETQY

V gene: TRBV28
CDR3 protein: ASSTKRTREINEQF

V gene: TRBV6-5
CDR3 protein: ASNRAGELF

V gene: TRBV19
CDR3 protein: ASSPRAGQPRLGSEQF

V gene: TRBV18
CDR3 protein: ASSPRHEATNEKLF

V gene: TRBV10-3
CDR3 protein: AISGASGGTDTQY

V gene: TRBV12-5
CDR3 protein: ASATGDATYEQY

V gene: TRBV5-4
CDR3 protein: ASSSLGSYEQY

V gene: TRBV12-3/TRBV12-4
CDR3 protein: ASSRTGARTQY

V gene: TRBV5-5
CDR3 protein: ASSLREQPFSGNTIY

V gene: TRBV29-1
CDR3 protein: SVVTSGYEQY

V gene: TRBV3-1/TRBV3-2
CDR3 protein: ASRTGGGSTEAF

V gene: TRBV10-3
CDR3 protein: ATRNSPRDTDTQY

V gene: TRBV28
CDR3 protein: ASSTPGGTSGAIPYEQY

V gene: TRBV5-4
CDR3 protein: ASSRGTLAKNIQY

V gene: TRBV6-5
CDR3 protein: ASSVAGGQETQY

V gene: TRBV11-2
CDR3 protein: ASSITSGGAHNEQF

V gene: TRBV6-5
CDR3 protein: ASSGQGVRSQY

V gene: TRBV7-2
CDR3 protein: ASRSNPSGSSREQF

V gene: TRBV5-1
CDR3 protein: ASSLGGGGAEGTDTQY

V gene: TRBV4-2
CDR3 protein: ASSQTRRDEQF

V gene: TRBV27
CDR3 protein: ASSRGDEQY

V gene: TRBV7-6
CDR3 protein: ASSTGLARYEQY

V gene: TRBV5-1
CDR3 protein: ASSLLTGGATNEQF

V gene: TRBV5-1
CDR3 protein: ASSRTGTPYEQY